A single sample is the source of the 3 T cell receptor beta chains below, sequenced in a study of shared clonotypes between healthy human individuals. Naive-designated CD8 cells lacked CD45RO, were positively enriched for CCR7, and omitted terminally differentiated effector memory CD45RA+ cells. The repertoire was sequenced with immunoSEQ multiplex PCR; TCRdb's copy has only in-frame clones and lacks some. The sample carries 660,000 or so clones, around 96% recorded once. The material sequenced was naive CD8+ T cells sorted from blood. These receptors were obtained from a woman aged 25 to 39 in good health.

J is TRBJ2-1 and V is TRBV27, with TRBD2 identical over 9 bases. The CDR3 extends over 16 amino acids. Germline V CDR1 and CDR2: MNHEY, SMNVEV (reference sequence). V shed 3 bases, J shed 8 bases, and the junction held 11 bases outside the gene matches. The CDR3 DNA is TGTGCCAGCAGTTTTGTTAGAGCGGGAGGTGTGGATGAGCAGTTCTTC. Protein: CASSFVRAGGVDEQFF.

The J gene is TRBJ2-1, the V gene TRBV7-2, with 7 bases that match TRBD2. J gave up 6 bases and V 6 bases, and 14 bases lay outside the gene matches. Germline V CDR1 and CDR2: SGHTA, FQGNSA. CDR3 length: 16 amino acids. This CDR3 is CASRPRGGSPLNEQFF. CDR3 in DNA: TGTGCCAGCAGACCCCGGGGCGGGAGCCCCCTCAATGAGCAGTTCTTC.

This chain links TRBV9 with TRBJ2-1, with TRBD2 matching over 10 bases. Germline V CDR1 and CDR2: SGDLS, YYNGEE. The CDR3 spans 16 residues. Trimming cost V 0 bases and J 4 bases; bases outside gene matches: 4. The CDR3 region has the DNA TGTGCCAGCAGCGTAGGAAGCGGGAGGGGATACAATGAGCAGTTCTTC. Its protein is CASSVGSGRGYNEQFF.